This paragraph covers one T cell receptor beta chain sequence. Its cognate antigen is unknown. Germline V gives CDR1 SGDLS, CDR2 YYNGEE. The CDR3 has 15 amino acids. The V end was cut by 3 bases, the J end by 2 bases, with 15 bases between. The data were taken from a study of regulatory T cells in long-lasting Graves disease. Assembly of TCR beta libraries relied on iRepertoire HTBI primers together with Arm-PCR of CDR3 regions. Each CDR3 protein gets one entry after TCRdb re-called the multiplex PCR reads with MiXCR. The data contain some 450,000 distinct CDR3 sequences, around a quarter of them singletons. Study findings and constraints: Gene preferences differed: TRBV28, TRBJ1-2, TRBJ2-5 in persistent cases.

Time point meaning: persistent/refractory GD, antithyroid drugs over 5 years with positive TRAb. From PBMCs, RNA was extracted and then used to make the TCR library. Here the sequenced sample was peripheral blood mononuclear cells (PBMCs), taken when the disease was refractory, from a patient treated with antithyroid drugs. The chain combines TRBV9 with TRBJ2-7; tentatively, D is TRBD2 (7 bases). The sequence derives from a female donor with Graves disease. The CDR3 nucleotides are TGTGCCAGCAGCGCCGATACAGGGACTACCTACGAGCAGTACTTC. As protein: CASSADTGTTYEQYF.